This T cell receptor beta chain appears in the sequencing data of a study of blood T cells in healthy people across ages. Overall study findings and caveats: In the absence of known donor CMV status, changes in expanded clonotypes were possibly confounded.

This clonotype was detected a few times. As yet, its antigen is unknown. With a J-beta primer mix and a sample-barcoded 5' primer, a second PCR ran 7 to 11 cycles. Tags on each cDNA molecule came from a template-switch adaptor with 12 random nucleotides. TCRdb analysed the 5' RACE reads with MiXCR anew, one entry per CDR3 protein. The sample includes about 1,500,000 distinct CDR3 sequences, 28% seen only once; the top ten take 7.7%. Isolating PBMCs gave at least 6 million of these cells per sample. Total RNA was isolated from each sample in quantities of at least 5 micrograms. Losses at the gene ends were 10 bases for V and 0 bases for J; bases not matched to a gene: 3. Germline loops: CDR1 MNHNS, CDR2 SASEGT. This CDR3 has 13 amino acids.

This receptor was taken from a woman in her twenties or thirties in good health. The J gene is TRBJ1-1, the V gene TRBV6-1, with TRBD1 matching over 9 bases. Sequenced material: blood. CDR3 in amino acids: CAIRTGVNTEAFF. In DNA form, the CDR3 reads TGTGCCATTAGGACAGGGGTGAACACTGAAGCTTTCTTT.